These T cell receptor beta chains were read from a single sample in a study of T cell responses to AZD1222 COVID-19 vaccine. Assay: immunoSEQ multiplex PCR; the TCRdb copy retains only in-frame clones and omits some. Here the sample spans fewer than 200,000 clones, 85% to 95% being singletons. Here the sequenced sample was peripheral blood, taken 28 days after the second AZD1222 dose. All receptors come from an adult who received the AZD1222 COVID-19 vaccine. The CDR3 runs from the conserved cysteine through the conserved F or W. D genes are given only for firm matches. Clone size appears in some rows only: once, few, many, or a class for an expanded clone.

j_call v_call clone_size d_call cdr3_nt cdr3_aa
TRBJ1-1 TRBV28 NA NA TGTGCCAGCAGATCGATGGGGAGGACTGAAGCTTTCTTT CASRSMGRTEAFF
TRBJ1-1 TRBV27 NA NA TGTGCCAGCCGCCCCTTGGGAGGCGCCAAGGTCACTGAAGCTTTCTTT CASRPLGGAKVTEAFF
TRBJ2-5 TRBV4-1 NA NA TGCGCCAGCAGCCAAGATGAAGGAGGTCAAGAGACCCAGTACTTC CASSQDEGGQETQYF
TRBJ1-2 TRBV5-4 once NA TGTGCCAGCAGCTTGGTGGGGTTCTATGGCTACACCTTC CASSLVGFYGYTF
TRBJ2-2 TRBV6-1 NA NA TGTGCCAGCAGTGAAGGGACCGGGGGTGGGGAGCTGTTTTTT CASSEGTGGGELFF
TRBJ2-2 TRBV7-8 NA NA TGTGCCAGCATCGGACAGTACAACACCGGGGAGCTGTTTTTT CASIGQYNTGELFF
TRBJ1-3 TRBV9 NA NA TGTGCCAGCAGCGGGGGCTCTGGAAACACCATATATTTT CASSGGSGNTIYF
TRBJ2-1 TRBV6-4 NA NA TGTGCCAGCAGTGACTTAGGGAGCGACAATGAGCAGTTCTTC CASSDLGSDNEQFF
TRBJ2-3 TRBV29-1 NA NA TGCAGCGTTGTGGCTTACCACTTTAGCACAGATACGCAGTATTTT CSVVAYHFSTDTQYF
TRBJ1-1 TRBV5-1 NA NA TGCGCCAGCAGCTTGGGGGTAGGGAGTGGTACTGAAGCTTTCTTT CASSLGVGSGTEAFF
TRBJ2-2 TRBV2 NA NA TGTGCCAGCAGTGAAATTGGTGCCGGGGAGCTGTTTTTT CASSEIGAGELFF
TRBJ2-5 TRBV4-1 once NA TGCGCCAGCAGCCGCATGGGCGACGGGATTGTGGAGACCCAGTACTTC CASSRMGDGIVETQYF
TRBJ1-3 TRBV7-9 once TRBD1 TGTGCCAGCAGCCCCACTCTCGGGACAGGCACTGGAAACACCATATATTTT CASSPTLGTGTGNTIYF
TRBJ1-1 TRBV20-1 NA NA TGCAGTGCTACTTGGAACACTGAAGCTTTCTTT CSATWNTEAFF
TRBJ1-2 TRBV28 NA NA TGTGCCAGCAGCAAGACTCCTCGGGGCTACACCTTC CASSKTPRGYTF
TRBJ2-3 TRBV7-9 NA TRBD2 TGTGCCAGCACCATCGCCCTAGCGGCACAGACGCAGTATTTT CASTIALAAQTQYF
TRBJ2-1 TRBV18 NA NA TGTGCCAGCTCACCACCGGTGTCGGATGAGCAGTTCTTC CASSPPVSDEQFF
TRBJ2-1 TRBV11-3 NA NA TGTGCCAGCAGGCCCCCGGGAGCTAACAATGAGCAGTTCTTC CASRPPGANNEQFF
TRBJ1-1 TRBV6-1 NA NA TGTGCCAGCAGTGAAAATTGGGCGATCAGGGGTGAAGCTTTCTTT CASSENWAIRGEAFF
TRBJ2-7 TRBV27 NA NA TGTGCCAGCAGTTTTTCTCGGTTTGGGACTTCAATAAACTACGAGCAGTACTTC CASSFSRFGTSINYEQYF
TRBJ1-2 TRBV19 NA NA TGTGCCAGTAGTTCGATAGAGACAGCCTCCTATGGCTACACCTTC CASSSIETASYGYTF
TRBJ1-1 TRBV7-9 NA NA TGTGCCAGCAGCCCCCAGTCCGCCAGGGAACAAGACACTGAAGCTTTCTTT CASSPQSAREQDTEAFF
TRBJ2-2 TRBV7-9 NA NA TGTGCCAGCAGCCAAGATGGCGGGGGCGACACCGGGGAGCTGTTTTTT CASSQDGGGDTGELFF
TRBJ2-7 TRBV7-8 NA TRBD2 TGTGCCAGCAGCTTCACGGGAGGGCCCTACGAGCAGTACTTC CASSFTGGPYEQYF
TRBJ1-6 TRBV6-5 NA NA TGTGCCAGCAGGGTGATGAATTCACCCCTCCACTTT CASRVMNSPLHF
TRBJ1-4 TRBV19 once NA TGTGCCAGTAGTATTGGCGGGACACTTGGCCCTGAAAAACTGTTTTTT CASSIGGTLGPEKLFF
TRBJ2-1 TRBV6-5 NA NA TGTGCCAGCAGTTACGGCGGCCGCGGGCACAATGAGCAGTTCTTC CASSYGGRGHNEQFF
TRBJ1-5 TRBV27 NA NA TGTGCCAGCAGTTTATCTGCGGTATCTCAGCCCCAGCATTTT CASSLSAVSQPQHF
TRBJ2-5 TRBV5-1 once NA TGCGCCAGCAGCGCCGGGACCGGCGTTCAAGAGACCCAGTACTTC CASSAGTGVQETQYF
TRBJ2-5 TRBV3-1/TRBV3-2 once TRBD2 TGTGCCAGCAGCCAAGATCCTCTGGGACTAGCGGGAGATGAGACCCAGTACTTC CASSQDPLGLAGDETQYF
TRBJ1-1 TRBV9 NA NA TGTGCCAGCAGCTCTGGGGGGAACACTGAAGCTTTCTTT CASSSGGNTEAFF
TRBJ2-1 TRBV7-9 NA TRBD2 TGTGCCAGCAGCCCGGGACTAGCGGGGGGCCTGATCTCCTACAATGAGCAGTTCTTC CASSPGLAGGLISYNEQFF
TRBJ2-1 TRBV2 NA NA TGTGCCAGCAGGGGGATGGGGACATACAATGAGCAGTTCTTC CASRGMGTYNEQFF
TRBJ1-6 TRBV18 once TRBD1 TGTGCCAGCTCTCTAGGACAGGGGGGTCTTAATTCACCCCTCCACTTT CASSLGQGGLNSPLHF
TRBJ2-5 TRBV7-3 once TRBD1 TGTGCCAGCAGCTTAGGACCCGGGACAGAAGAGACCCAGTACTTC CASSLGPGTEETQYF
TRBJ2-3 TRBV5-1 NA TRBD1 TGCGCCAGCAGCTTGGTTCTTCAAGGGGGCCCGGGTGATACGCAGTATTTT CASSLVLQGGPGDTQYF
TRBJ2-7 TRBV27 NA NA TGTGCCAGCAGGGGGGACAATTCCTACGAGCAGTACTTC CASRGDNSYEQYF
TRBJ2-3 TRBV6-6 NA TRBD1 TGTGCCAGCATCGTAAGGGGGACAGGGCCGTCAGATACGCAGTATTTT CASIVRGTGPSDTQYF
TRBJ1-2 TRBV4-3 NA NA TGCGCCAGCAGCCAAGATTCGACTGGCTCGCCCCATGGCTACACCTTC CASSQDSTGSPHGYTF
TRBJ2-5 TRBV7-3 NA TRBD2 TGTGCCAGCAGCTTAGGGATGACGGGGGGTCAGGAGACCCAGTACTTC CASSLGMTGGQETQYF
TRBJ2-1 TRBV19 NA NA TGTGCCAGTAGTATTTCCAGCTTTAATGAGCAGTTCTTC CASSISSFNEQFF
TRBJ2-2 TRBV6-4 NA NA TGTGCCAGCAGTGACGGCTACAGGGCCACCGGGGAGCTGTTTTTT CASSDGYRATGELFF
TRBJ1-3 TRBV5-8 once NA TGTGCCAGCAACCTCTGGGGGATCTCTGGAAACACCATATATTTT CASNLWGISGNTIYF
TRBJ1-4 TRBV3-1/TRBV3-2 NA NA TGTGCCAGCAGCCGAGAAAGCCGGGCTGGGGAAAAACTGTTTTTT CASSRESRAGEKLFF
TRBJ2-1 TRBV29-1 NA NA TGCAGCGTTGAACCGGACCACTACAATGAGCAGTTCTTC CSVEPDHYNEQFF
TRBJ1-2 TRBV18 NA NA TGTGCCAGCTCCAGTATAATCAGGGAGGGCTACACCTTC CASSSIIREGYTF
TRBJ2-1 TRBV28 NA TRBD1 TGTGCCAGCAAGAAGCCGGACAGGAACAATGAGCAGTTCTTC CASKKPDRNNEQFF
TRBJ1-2 TRBV6-4 NA NA TGTGCCAGCAGTGACGGGACAAACTATGGCTACACCTTC CASSDGTNYGYTF
TRBJ2-6 TRBV27 NA TRBD1 TGTGCCAGCAGTACGGTATGGACAGGGGGCCTGAGGGGGGCCAACGTCCTGACTTTC CASSTVWTGGLRGANVLTF
TRBJ1-3 TRBV9 NA NA TGTGCCAGCAGCAAAATACAGGGTCCTGGAAACACCATATATTTT CASSKIQGPGNTIYF